The 29 T cell receptor beta chains below all came from one sample that was sequenced in a study of blood T cell repertoires in COVID-19. The data were produced by immunoSEQ multiplex PCR, yet TCRdb's version contains in-frame clones alone and is incomplete. The table has under 250,000 clones, approximately 85% seen once; the top ten hold 6.5% to 9%. The specimen sequenced was peripheral blood. The receptors here all came from a woman between 45 and 60 years old with active or convalescent COVID-19.

This clone showed up just a few times. The rearrangement uses TRBV2 and TRBJ2-7; 10 nucleotides match TRBD2. From germline, CDR1 is SNHLY and CDR2 FYNNEI. This CDR3 is built from 14 residues. V lost 7 bases, J lost 5 bases, and 8 bases stayed unmatched. CDR3 in amino acids: CASTSSGGAHEQYV. The CDR3 coding sequence is TGTGCCAGCACGTCCAGCGGGGGGGCTCACGAGCAGTACGTC.

J is TRBJ1-2 and V is TRBV29-1; TRBD1 might be the D (5 bases). The CDR3 covers 14 residues. The V and J ends lost 1 base and 7 bases respectively, with 16 bases between them. The germline CDR1 and CDR2 sequences are SQVTM and ANQGSEA. The CDR3 spells CSVEVVKGQAGYTF. Here the CDR3 DNA reads TGCAGCGTTGAAGTTGTGAAGGGGCAAGCTGGCTACACCTTC. Combining the CDR3 with reference TRBV29-1 and TRBJ1-2 gives the whole variable domain SAVISQKPSRDICQRGTSLTIQCQVDSQVTMMFWYRQQPGQSLTLIATANQGSEATYESGFVIDKFPISRPNLTFSTLTVSNMSPEDSSIYLCSVEVVKGQAGYTFGSGTRLTVV.

The rearrangement uses TRBV20-1 and TRBJ2-5; 9 nucleotides match TRBD2. There are 15 residues in the CDR3. Per germline, CDR1 DFQATT and CDR2 SNEGSKA (reference sequence). V was clipped by 3 bases and J by 4 bases; unmatched bases: 9. The CDR3 reads CSASKGTSNRETQYF. The CDR3 DNA reads as TGCAGTGCTAGTAAAGGGACTAGCAATCGAGAGACCCAGTACTTC.

This chain connects TRBV9 to TRBJ2-2; 11 bases align to TRBD2. CDR1 is SGDLS and CDR2 is YYNGEE in the germline V gene. The CDR3 consists of 15 residues. The V and J ends lost 4 bases and 4 bases, in that order; junction bases with no gene match: 3. In nucleotides, the CDR3 is TGTGCCAGCAGCCCGCTAGCGGGGGGCACCGGGGAGCTGTTTTTT. As protein: CASSPLAGGTGELFF.

The genes are TRBV20-1 and TRBJ1-1; 7 positions match TRBD1. There are 13 residues in the CDR3. The germline CDR1 and CDR2 sequences are DFQATT and SNEGSKA (reference sequence). With V trimmed by 3 bases and J by 5 bases, 6 bases remained unmatched. The CDR3 loop reads CSASGGGWTEAFF. As DNA, the CDR3 is TGCAGTGCTAGTGGAGGGGGCTGGACTGAAGCTTTCTTT.

This rearrangement joins TRBV12-5 to TRBJ1-2; possibly TRBD1 for D (6 bases). This CDR3 has 13 residues. V shed 3 bases and J shed 7 bases, with 12 bases lying between them. The germline CDR1 and CDR2 sequences are LGHNT and FRNRAP. The CDR3 is CASGLAGVGGYTF. The DNA for the CDR3 is TGTGCTAGTGGTTTAGCAGGGGTTGGTGGCTACACCTTC.

This rearrangement joins TRBV5-6 to TRBJ1-2, with 7 bases aligning to TRBD1. CDR1 and CDR2 (germline): SGHDT, YYEEEE. V shed 3 bases and J 5 bases; nucleotides not matched to a gene: 7. There are 14 residues in the CDR3. CDR3 bases: TGTGCCAGCAGCTCTCTTGACAGGGTGTATGGCTACACCTTC. It yields the protein CASSSLDRVYGYTF.

The chain uses TRBV10-3 and TRBJ1-3; weak D call: TRBD1 (5 bases). Trimming removed 6 bases at V and 4 bases at J, with 10 bases between. This CDR3 has 13 residues. From germline, CDR1 is ENHRY and CDR2 SYGVKD. CDR3 region: CAISGTDGNTIYF. The CDR3 coding sequence is TGTGCCATCAGCGGGACTGACGGAAACACCATATATTTT.

This chain joins TRBV6-5 and TRBJ1-5; TRBD1 aligns across 7 bases. The CDR3 is 13 residues long. With V trimmed by 7 bases and J by 11 bases, 11 bases remained unmatched. Per the germline V gene, CDR1 is MNHEY and CDR2 is SVGAGI. CDR3 DNA sequence: TGTGCCAGCAATCCGGGACAGCTGGGAGCCCAGCATTTT. Encoded protein: CASNPGQLGAQHF.

The gene calls are TRBV2 and TRBJ1-2; D might be TRBD1 (5 bases). Deletions cut 6 bases from V and 7 bases from J, with 12 bases between. The germline V gene encodes CDR1 SNHLY and CDR2 FYNNEI. CDR3 length equals 12 residues. The CDR3, as DNA: TGTGCCAGCAGCCCCTACGGGGGTGGCTACACCTTC. Translating it yields CASSPYGGGYTF.

The chain's CDR3 is CSVVLQGNTEAFF. DNA for the CDR3: TGCAGCGTTGTCCTACAGGGGAACACTGAAGCTTTCTTT. The chain couples TRBV29-1 to TRBJ1-1; D may be TRBD1 (6 bases). Trimming took off 4 bases at V and 1 base at J, with 10 bases between the two ends. CDR3 length equals 13 residues. Germline lookup yields CDR1 SQVTM and CDR2 ANQGSEA.

The chain is built from TRBV29-1 and TRBJ2-1; D unclear. V was cut by 7 bases and J by 2 bases, with 12 bases left in between. The germline V gene encodes CDR1 SQVTM and CDR2 ANQGSEA. The CDR3 length is 13 residues. This chain's CDR3 is CSGLGATYNEQFF. The DNA of the CDR3 is TGCAGCGGCCTAGGCGCGACCTACAATGAGCAGTTCTTC.

J is TRBJ1-3 and V is TRBV19; TRBD1 might be the D (6 bases). This CDR3 has 16 residues. Looked up from germline, CDR1 is LNHDA and CDR2 is SQIVND (reference sequence). The V and J ends lost 5 bases and 4 bases respectively, with 18 bases between them. The CDR3 DNA reads as TGTGCCAGTAGTGTACGGGGGGCGTTTGAAGGAAACACCATATATTTT. Amino acid sequence: CASSVRGAFEGNTIYF.

The rearrangement joins TRBV6-5 to TRBJ1-1, with D possibly TRBD1 on 5 matching bases. Germline V gives CDR1 MNHEY, CDR2 SVGAGI. The germline V and J ends were trimmed by 6 bases and 10 bases, with 18 bases remaining between them. This CDR3 comprises 13 residues. The CDR3 is CASRTRVPERAFF. In DNA form, the CDR3 reads TGTGCCAGCAGAACCAGGGTGCCCGAGAGAGCTTTCTTT.

Of note for this clone: One junction end disagrees with the germline gene, perhaps due to a read error. The rearrangement joins TRBV6-5 to TRBJ1-1; D is unresolved. CDR1 is MNHEY and CDR2 is SVGAGI in the germline V gene. The CDR3 totals 11 residues. The CDR3 DNA sequence: TGTGCCAGCACTTACCACAGTGAAGCTTTCTTT. It specifies CASTYHSEAFF.

This sequence joins TRBV28 and TRBJ1-4, with a possible D match to TRBD1 (6 bases). Germline-derived CDR1 and CDR2 are MDHEN and SYDVKM. The V end was cut by 5 bases, the J end by 7 bases, with 20 bases between. There are 16 residues in the CDR3. The CDR3 nucleotides are TGTGCCAGCAGTCCCGCCGGGGGGGGGCTAGGTGAAAAACTGTTTTTT. Residues: CASSPAGGGLGEKLFF. The variable domain in full, completed from reference TRBV28 and TRBJ1-4, reads DVKVTQSSRYLVKRTGEKVFLECVQDMDHENMFWYRQDPGLGLRLIYFSYDVKMKEKGDIPEGYSVSREKKERFSLILESASTNQTSMYLCASSPAGGGLGEKLFFGSGTQLSVL.

The chain combines TRBV10-3 with TRBJ1-1, with D maybe TRBD1 (5 bases). V lost 7 bases and J lost 0, with 12 bases in between. CDR1 and CDR2 from the germline V gene are ENHRY and SYGVKD. The CDR3 is made up of 14 amino acids. In DNA form, the CDR3 reads TGTGCCATCACAAAAGACAGACTGAACACTGAAGCTTTCTTT. Residues: CAITKDRLNTEAFF.

The genes are TRBV6-5 and TRBJ1-1, with no clear D. CDR3 length equals 13 residues. V lost 0 bases, J lost 8 bases, and 10 bases lay in between. The germline V gene has CDR1 MNHEY and CDR2 SVGAGI. DNA of the CDR3: TGTGCCAGCAGTTACTCAACTAGAGGGGAAGCTTTCTTT. Amino acid sequence: CASSYSTRGEAFF.

This clone came up a few times. The chain uses TRBV6-6 and TRBJ1-1, with D tentatively TRBD1 (5 bases). CDR1 and CDR2 (germline): MNHNY, SVGAGI (reference sequence). CDR3 length: 16 residues. The V end lost 4 bases, the J end lost 0 bases, and 15 bases lay between the germline ends. The DNA for the CDR3 is TGTGCCAGCAGTTCTTACCGACAGATTATGAACACTGAAGCTTTCTTT. Translated: CASSSYRQIMNTEAFF.

The chain carries TRBV2 and TRBJ1-4, with a possible D match to TRBD1 (5 bases). Trimming shortened V by 10 bases and J by 11 bases, and 20 bases separated the two germline ends. The CDR3 spans 13 residues. CDR1 is SNHLY, CDR2 FYNNEI, per germline. CDR3 nucleotide sequence: TGTGCCATCATTCCCCAGGACATCTTTAAACTGTTTTTT. Residues: CAIIPQDIFKLFF.

A word on this clone: One junction end does not reproduce the germline sequence, and a read error may be involved. V usage is TRBV18 and J usage is TRBJ2-3, with TRBD2 identical over 12 bases. Germline loops: CDR1 KGHSH, CDR2 LQKENI. The CDR3 covers 17 residues. CDR3 coding DNA: TGTGCCAGCTCCCCACTGAACGGACTAGCGGGGCGAGATACGCAGTATTTT. Amino acids: CASSPLNGLAGRDTQYF. Based on the CDR3 plus reference TRBV18 and TRBJ2-3, the full variable domain is NAGVMQNPRHLVRRRGQEARLRCSPMKGHSHVYWYRQLPEEGLKFMVYLQKENIIDESGMPKERFSAEFPKEGPSILRIQQVVRGDSAAYFCASSPLNGLAGRDTQYFGPGTRLTVL.

J is TRBJ1-3 and V is TRBV3-1 (or the pseudogene TRBV3-2); 7 bases map to TRBD1. J was trimmed by 0 bases and V by 7 bases; bases with no gene match: 3. Germline assignment: CDR1 LGHDT and CDR2 YNNKEL (reference sequence). CDR3 length equals 14 residues. CDR3 sequence: CASNDRDSGNTIYF. The CDR3 nucleotides read TGTGCCAGCAACGACAGGGACTCTGGAAACACCATATATTTT.

J is TRBJ1-2 and V is TRBV10-2, with 7 bases matching TRBD1. The trim removed 5 bases at V and 5 bases at J, leaving 11 bases unmatched. The V gene's germline CDR1 is WSHSY and CDR2 SAAADI. This CDR3 contains 15 residues. The CDR3 spells CASSPQDRASYGYTF. The CDR3 DNA reads as TGCGCCAGCAGTCCTCAAGACAGGGCGAGTTATGGCTACACCTTC.

This chain uses TRBV28 with TRBJ2-7; no clear D. The CDR3 covers 14 residues. With 4 bases removed from V and 7 bases from J, the gap between germline ends came to 17 bases. Per the germline V gene, CDR1 is MDHEN and CDR2 is SYDVKM. The CDR3 DNA sequence: TGTGCCAGCAGTTCTGTCGCGGTCGGTTATGAGCAGTACGTC. Translating gives CASSSVAVGYEQYV.

The chain recombines TRBV10-2 with TRBJ2-1, with 9 bases matching TRBD2. The J segment lost 5 bases and the V segment lost 6 bases, leaving 8 bases of the junction unmatched. Germline CDR1 WSHSY, CDR2 SAAADI. CDR3 length equals 15 residues. The CDR3 DNA sequence: TGCGCCAGCAGGGAGGGAGCGGGGGGAAACAATGAGCAGTTCTTC. It codes for CASREGAGGNNEQFF.

This sequence joins TRBV6-5 and TRBJ1-5; D is possibly TRBD1 (6 bases). The CDR3 is 12 residues long. Between the trimmed V and J ends, which lost 8 bases and 3 bases, there was a span of 8 bases. Germline V gene data show CDR1 as MNHEY and CDR2 as SVGAGI. CDR3 bases: TGTGCCAGCCAGGGGTCCAATCAGCCCCAGCATTTT. Translating it yields CASQGSNQPQHF.

The CDR3 region is CASGPGRRGELFF. The DNA for the CDR3 is TGTGCCAGCGGGCCGGGAAGACGCGGGGAGCTGTTTTTT. The chain is built from TRBV6-5 and TRBJ2-2, with a weak D call TRBD2 (5 bases). This CDR3 is 13 amino acids long. V lost 8 bases, J lost 7 bases, and 14 bases lay in between. Germline V gene data show CDR1 as MNHEY and CDR2 as SVGAGI.

CDR3 region: CASSSTGGSHTEAFF. The CDR3 DNA sequence: TGTGCCAGCAGTTCGACAGGGGGCTCTCACACTGAAGCTTTCTTT. This chain connects TRBV5-4 to TRBJ1-1; 10 bases fit TRBD1. The ends lost 5 bases at V and 3 bases at J; junction bases unmatched: 7. The CDR3 sequence is 15 residues long. Germline V CDR1 and CDR2: SGHNT, YYREEE (reference sequence).

The V call is TRBV27, the J call TRBJ1-3; D is perhaps TRBD1 (6 bases). The CDR3 loop spans 14 amino acids. Germline V lookup: CDR1 MNHEY, CDR2 SMNVEV (reference sequence). V lost 8 bases, J lost 3 bases, and 14 bases lay in between. The CDR3 sequence: CASGGTEGGNTIYF. As DNA, the CDR3 is TGTGCCAGCGGGGGCACCGAGGGTGGAAACACCATATATTTT.